These 18 T cell receptor beta chains share one sample of origin, sequenced in a study of blood T cell repertoires in COVID-19. Some clones are missing from TCRdb's copy, which holds only in-frame ones; the method was immunoSEQ multiplex PCR. The sample has roughly 280,000 clones; 90% are singletons. The sample comprised PBMCs or T cells enriched from blood (not recorded which). These receptors originate from a woman in her thirties with acute COVID-19.

The chain carries TRBV24-1 and TRBJ2-7, with D tentatively TRBD2 (6 bases). The CDR3 sequence is 13 residues long. Germline-derived CDR1 and CDR2 are KGHDR and SFDVKD. Trimming stripped 7 bases from V and 5 bases from J, with 14 bases between. CDR3 coding DNA: TGTGCCACCAGGGAGGGAGCCCCGCACGAGCAGTACTTC. Its translation is CATREGAPHEQYF.

This clone has more than one count but fewer than ten. The CDR3 sequence: CAISPSYEQYF. The CDR3 DNA reads as TGTGCCATCAGTCCTTCCTACGAGCAGTACTTC. The chain is built from TRBV10-3 and TRBJ2-7; D call uncertain. This CDR3 spans 11 amino acids. Trimming removed 5 bases from V and 1 base from J, with 3 bases in between. Germline CDR1 is ENHRY and CDR2 is SYGVKD.

The CDR3 nucleotides read TGTGCCAGCACCCTGGGGGGATTCTACGAGCAGTACTTC. Residues: CASTLGGFYEQYF. This chain uses TRBV28 with TRBJ2-7; possible D gene TRBD2, 6 bases. The germline CDR1 and CDR2 sequences are MDHEN and SYDVKM. The V end was cut by 7 bases, the J end by 3 bases, with 13 bases between. This CDR3 is built from 13 residues.

This clone was detected only once. The V gene is TRBV5-1, the J gene TRBJ1-6; possible D gene TRBD1, 6 bases. Trimming cost V 3 bases and J 5 bases, with 12 bases left between them. The CDR3 has 15 residues. Germline V gene sequence: CDR1 SGHRS, CDR2 YFSETQ. DNA of the CDR3: TGCGCCAGCAGCTACGACAGGCCAAATAATTCACCCCTCCACTTT. Translation: CASSYDRPNNSPLHF.

CDR3 DNA: TGTGCCAGCCGAGAGGGTGGCTACGAGCAGTACTTC. Protein sequence: CASREGGYEQYF. The chain is built from TRBV28 and TRBJ2-7; tentatively, D is TRBD2 (5 bases). The CDR3 covers 12 residues. V was pared by 8 bases and J by 3 bases, with 11 bases between. The germline V gene encodes CDR1 MDHEN and CDR2 SYDVKM.

The rearrangement links TRBV10-1 to TRBJ2-7, with TRBD1 identical over 7 bases. Germline CDR1 and CDR2: WNHNN and SYGVQD (reference sequence). V lost 4 bases and J lost 1; bases outside the gene matches: 10. The length of the CDR3 is 16 residues. DNA of the CDR3: TGCGCCAGCAGTGCAACCGGGACAGATAGTTCCTACGAGCAGTACTTC. It translates to CASSATGTDSSYEQYF.

The chain combines TRBV5-6 with TRBJ2-4, with D unresolved. The CDR3 runs to 13 residues. CDR1 is SGHDT, CDR2 YYEEEE, per germline. V lost 0 bases to trimming and J lost 6 bases, with 7 bases between them. The CDR3 region is CASSLEPINIQYF. CDR3 DNA sequence: TGTGCCAGCAGCTTGGAGCCAATAAACATTCAGTACTTC.

This chain links TRBV4-1 with TRBJ2-7; 10 nucleotides match TRBD1. V gave up 1 base and J gave up 3 bases; unmatched junction bases: 3. The CDR3 is 15 amino acids. Germline V gene lookup returns CDR1 MGHRA and CDR2 YSYEKL. The CDR3 reads CASSQGRDRGYEQYF. CDR3 DNA sequence: TGCGCCAGCAGCCAAGGCCGGGACAGGGGCTACGAGCAGTACTTC.

The CDR3 DNA sequence: TGTGCCAGCAGCTTTACGGGACTAGCCAATAACTGGCCCGGGGAGCTGTTTTTT. It is translated as CASSFTGLANNWPGELFF. This sequence joins TRBV7-2 and TRBJ2-2; 9 bases line up with TRBD2. The CDR3 length is 18 residues. Losses at the gene ends were 3 bases for V and 6 bases for J; bases not matched to a gene: 14. The germline V gene has CDR1 SGHTA and CDR2 FQGNSA.

The chain links TRBV9 to TRBJ2-1; 7 bases map to TRBD1. The CDR3 sequence is 17 residues long. J was trimmed by 3 bases and V by 6 bases; bases with no gene match: 15. Germline values: CDR1 SGDLS, CDR2 YYNGEE. In DNA form, the CDR3 reads TGTGCCAGCAACATGAAGGGGGCTTCCCCCCTCTACAATGAGCAGTTCTTC. Translating it yields CASNMKGASPLYNEQFF.

J is TRBJ1-2 and V is TRBV19; no firm D call. Looked up from germline, CDR1 is LNHDA and CDR2 is SQIVND (reference sequence). The CDR3 is 13 residues long. With 7 bases removed from V and 4 bases from J, the gap between germline ends came to 13 bases. This CDR3 reads CASTQPGIYGYTF. In nucleotides, the CDR3 is TGTGCCAGTACCCAGCCGGGAATCTATGGCTACACCTTC. Looking up the rest from reference TRBV19 and TRBJ1-2 gives the full variable domain: DGGITQSPKYLFRKEGQNVTLSCEQNLNHDAMYWYRQDPGQGLRLIYYSQIVNDFQKGDIAEGYSVSREKKESFPLTVTSAQKNPTAFYLCASTQPGIYGYTFGSGTRLTVV.

The rearrangement joins TRBV2 to TRBJ2-7; tentative D call: TRBD1 (6 bases). The germline CDR1 and CDR2 sequences are SNHLY and FYNNEI. The CDR3 is 12 residues long. V lost 7 bases to trimming and J lost 5 bases, with 12 bases between them. CDR3 residues: CASNTGFDEQYF. The CDR3 DNA reads TGTGCCAGCAACACAGGGTTCGACGAGCAGTACTTC.

The chain combines TRBV27 with TRBJ2-7; 13 nucleotides match TRBD2. The germline gives CDR1 MNHEY, CDR2 SMNVEV (reference sequence). Trimming at V came to 4 bases and at J to 7 bases, leaving 7 bases not matched to a gene. The CDR3 spans 15 residues. In nucleotides, the CDR3 is TGTGCCAGCAGTTCACTAGCGGGAGGGCCGGGGGAGCAGTACTTC. Translating it yields CASSSLAGGPGEQYF.

The gene calls are TRBV27 and TRBJ1-5, with D possibly TRBD1 on 5 matching bases. V gave up 6 bases and J gave up 7 bases, with 16 bases separating them. CDR1 is MNHEY, CDR2 SMNVEV, per germline (reference sequence). The CDR3 contains 14 residues. This chain's CDR3 is CASRDPGLNQPQHF. Here the CDR3 DNA reads TGTGCCAGCAGGGATCCGGGACTGAACCAGCCCCAGCATTTT.

The chain couples TRBV2 to TRBJ2-4, with D unresolved. CDR3 length: 15 amino acids. Between the trimmed V and J ends, which lost 0 bases and 0 bases, there was a span of 6 bases. Germline V CDR1 and CDR2: SNHLY, FYNNEI. The DNA for the CDR3 is TGTGCCAGCAGTGAAGCTGGCTTAGCCAAAAACATTCAGTACTTC. Translated: CASSEAGLAKNIQYF.

The chain uses TRBV5-6 and TRBJ1-5; D is ambiguous. Germline CDR1 is SGHDT and CDR2 is YYEEEE. The CDR3 runs to 14 residues. The V end lost 3 bases, the J end lost 5 bases, and 12 bases lay between the germline ends. The CDR3 sequence is CASSYNSGHQPQHF. As DNA, the CDR3 is TGTGCCAGCAGCTATAACAGCGGTCATCAGCCCCAGCATTTT.

This chain links TRBV5-1 with TRBJ1-5; 7 bases map to TRBD1. The junction had 10 bases not matched to a gene; V was cut back by 4 bases and J by 6 bases. This CDR3 is built from 15 residues. Germline lookup yields CDR1 SGHRS and CDR2 YFSETQ. In DNA form, the CDR3 reads TGCGCCAGCAGCCCAAGGACAGGAGGGGGTCAGCCCCAGCATTTT. Its translation is CASSPRTGGGQPQHF.

J is TRBJ1-1 and V is TRBV9; no clear D gene. Germline CDR1 is SGDLS and CDR2 is YYNGEE. This CDR3 is 17 amino acids long. The V end was cut by 0 bases, the J end by 0 bases, with 15 bases between. This chain's CDR3 is CASSVASQAIMNTEAFF. The CDR3 DNA follows: TGTGCCAGCAGCGTAGCTTCCCAGGCTATCATGAACACTGAAGCTTTCTTT. The full variable domain, completed using reference TRBV9 and TRBJ1-1, is DSGVTQTPKHLITATGQRVTLRCSPRSGDLSVYWYQQSLDQGLQFLIQYYNGEERAKGNILERFSAQQFPDLHSELNLSSLELGDSALYFCASSVASQAIMNTEAFFGQGTRLTVV.